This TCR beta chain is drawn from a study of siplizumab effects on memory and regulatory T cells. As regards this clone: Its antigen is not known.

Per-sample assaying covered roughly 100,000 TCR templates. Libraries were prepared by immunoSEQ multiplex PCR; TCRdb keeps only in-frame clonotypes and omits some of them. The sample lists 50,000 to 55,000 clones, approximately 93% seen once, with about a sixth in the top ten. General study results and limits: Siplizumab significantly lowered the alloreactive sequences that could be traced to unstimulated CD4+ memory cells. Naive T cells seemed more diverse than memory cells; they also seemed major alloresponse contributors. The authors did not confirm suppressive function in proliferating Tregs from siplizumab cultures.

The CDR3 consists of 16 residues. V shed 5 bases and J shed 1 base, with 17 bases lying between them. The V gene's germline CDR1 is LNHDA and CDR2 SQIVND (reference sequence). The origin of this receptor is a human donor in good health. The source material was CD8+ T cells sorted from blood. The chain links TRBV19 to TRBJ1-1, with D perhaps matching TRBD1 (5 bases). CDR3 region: CASSSLRGRGNTEAFF. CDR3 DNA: TGTGCCAGTAGTTCCCTAAGGGGACGCGGGAACACTGAAGCTTTCTTT.